Listed here is a single T cell receptor (beta chain). Its target is not known. PCR amplification relied on 60 Vbeta primers (plus 13 Jbeta primers). Clones were read by immunoSEQ multiplex PCR, and TCRdb kept only the in-frame ones, dropping some. The sample comprises over 200,000 clones, almost 80% of which are singletons, and 3.8% rests with the top ten. The sample comes from a study of cytomegalovirus exposure and HLA in healthy donors. Points from the study as a whole: The authors listed 150 to 200 TCR beta chains as cytomegalovirus-associated. Among CMV-associated TCR beta chains, most appeared HLA-restricted in a later analysis.

The sample comprised PBMCs. The sequence came from a male donor in good health and CMV-seronegative.

In DNA form, the CDR3 reads TGTGCCAGTAGTATAAAGGCTAGCCCGGGTTACAATGAGCAGTTCTTC. Its protein product is CASSIKASPGYNEQFF. The gene calls are TRBV19 and TRBJ2-1; possibly TRBD2 for D (5 bases). The germline V gene encodes CDR1 LNHDA and CDR2 SQIVND (reference sequence). The CDR3 covers 16 residues. Trimming removed 2 bases at V and 4 bases at J, with 15 bases between.